This TCR beta chain is from a study of somatic mutations in cytotoxic T cells in rheumatoid arthritis. Background on the study: Selected T-cell populations stained with V beta antibodies were isolated by flow sorting to nearly 100% purity; these included V beta1+ cells subjected to TCRB sequencing. General study results and limits: Within 8 of 65 patients, the single biggest CD8+ clone made up more than 20% of CD8+ cells.

A note on this clone: Its matching antigen is unknown.

Clones were sequenced by immunoSEQ multiplex PCR, and TCRdb holds only the in-frame ones, with some missing. Found here are 20,000 or so clones, around 85% of them singletons; the top ten hold 6% to 8.5%. CDR1 and CDR2 (germline): DFQATT, SNEGSKA (reference sequence). CDR3 length equals 10 residues. Germline trimming cut 3 bases from V and 11 bases from J; bases unmatched to any gene: 3. This receptor was obtained from a woman in her thirties or forties with rheumatoid arthritis. The sample taken for sequencing was CD8+ T cells sorted from blood. The chain is built from TRBV20-1 and TRBJ2-7; 8 bases map to TRBD2. The DNA of the CDR3 is TGCAGTGCTAGGGGGACTAGGGAGTACTTC. It is translated as CSARGTREYF.